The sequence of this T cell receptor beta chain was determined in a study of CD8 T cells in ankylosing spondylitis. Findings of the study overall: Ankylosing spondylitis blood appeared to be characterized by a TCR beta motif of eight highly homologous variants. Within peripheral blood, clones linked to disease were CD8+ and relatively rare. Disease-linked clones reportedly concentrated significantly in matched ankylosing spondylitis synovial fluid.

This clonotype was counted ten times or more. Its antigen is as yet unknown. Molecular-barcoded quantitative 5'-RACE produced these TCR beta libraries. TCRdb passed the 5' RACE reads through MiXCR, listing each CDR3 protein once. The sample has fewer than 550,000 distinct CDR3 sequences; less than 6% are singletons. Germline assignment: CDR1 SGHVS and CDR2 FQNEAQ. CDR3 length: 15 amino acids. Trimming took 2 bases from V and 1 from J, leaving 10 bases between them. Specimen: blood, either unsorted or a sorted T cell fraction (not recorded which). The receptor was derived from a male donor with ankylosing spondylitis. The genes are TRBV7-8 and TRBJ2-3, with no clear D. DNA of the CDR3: TGTGCCAGCAGCTTAAGCCCCTGGGGCACAGATACGCAGTATTTT. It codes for CASSLSPWGTDTQYF.